This entry lists 21 T cell receptor beta chains sequenced from one sample in a study of T cells in Graves' hyperthyroidism and ophthalmopathy. Researchers took RNA transcripts and amplified the TCR beta CDR3 regions from them. The TCR CDR3 was amplified in a first-round RT-PCR using the HTBI primer set. TCRdb analysed the multiplex PCR reads with MiXCR anew, one entry per CDR3 protein. The sample yields some 350,000 distinct CDR3 sequences, 15% seen once. Sequencing was performed on blood. The origin of the receptors is an older woman with Graves' ophthalmopathy.

The chain employs TRBV11-2 and TRBJ2-3; perhaps D is TRBD1 or TRBD2 (5 bases each). Looked up from germline, CDR1 is SGHAT and CDR2 is FQNNGV. V lost 2 bases, J lost 0 bases, and 15 bases lay in between. This CDR3 comprises 17 residues. Here the CDR3 DNA reads TGTGCCAGCAGCTTATCGTCCGGGGCCATTAGCACAGATACGCAGTATTTT. It codes for CASSLSSGAISTDTQYF. Looking up the rest from reference TRBV11-2 and TRBJ2-3 gives the full variable domain: EAGVAQSPRYKIIEKRQSVAFWCNPISGHATLYWYQQILGQGPKLLIQFQNNGVVDDSQLPKDRFSAERLKGVDSTLKIQPAKLEDSAVYLCASSLSSGAISTDTQYFGPGTRLTVL.

The rearrangement links TRBV5-1 to TRBJ2-2; D is unclear. The CDR3 has 14 residues. The germline gives CDR1 SGHRS, CDR2 YFSETQ. The germline V and J ends were trimmed by 2 bases and 4 bases, with 9 bases remaining between them. CDR3 sequence reads: CASSFATTTGELFF. DNA for the CDR3: TGCGCCAGCAGCTTCGCTACTACCACCGGGGAGCTGTTTTTT.

This clonotype was seen only a few times. The chain couples TRBV12-3 or TRBV12-4 to TRBJ2-1, with TRBD2 identical over 8 bases. V shed 6 bases and J 7 bases; nucleotides not matched to a gene: 5. The CDR3 runs 13 residues. The CDR3 protein is CASSPGGLNEQFF. In DNA form, the CDR3 reads TGTGCCAGCAGCCCGGGAGGGCTGAATGAGCAGTTCTTC.

The chain carries TRBV29-1 and TRBJ2-3; D remains unclear. Germline V gene data show CDR1 as SQVTM and CDR2 as ANQGSEA. CDR3 length: 15 residues. The V end was cut by 2 bases, the J end by 0 bases, with 12 bases between. CDR3 sequence (DNA): TGCAGCGTTGAACAGGCTGGTATGAGCACAGATACGCAGTATTTT. Amino acids: CSVEQAGMSTDTQYF.

This clonotype was seen at least ten times. The rearrangement links TRBV29-1 to TRBJ2-1; unclear D gene. Germline CDR1 and CDR2: SQVTM and ANQGSEA. This CDR3 is 14 amino acids long. The V end lost 6 bases, the J end lost 3 bases, and 15 bases lay between the germline ends. CDR3 region: CSVEVLGNYNEQFF. The CDR3 coding sequence is TGCAGCGTAGAGGTTTTGGGGAACTACAATGAGCAGTTCTTC.

This clonotype was observed a few times. The V gene is TRBV6-1, the J gene TRBJ2-1; no firm D call. The germline CDR1 and CDR2 sequences are MNHNS and SASEGT. V was pared by 2 bases and J by 0 bases, with 8 bases between. The length of the CDR3 is 15 residues. CDR3 nucleotide sequence: TGTGCCAGCAGTGAAACACGCAGCTCCTACAATGAGCAGTTCTTC. The encoded protein is CASSETRSSYNEQFF.

This clonotype occurred a few times. The chain combines TRBV30 with TRBJ1-2; TRBD1 is a possible D gene (5 bases). There are 12 residues in the CDR3. V lost 2 bases to trimming and J lost 8 bases, with 12 bases between them. Germline-derived CDR1 and CDR2 are GTSNPN and SVGIG (reference sequence). The CDR3, as DNA: TGTGCCTGGAGTCTGCAGGGCTTCGGCTACACCTTC. Protein: CAWSLQGFGYTF.

This clonotype was recorded many times. The chain employs TRBV2 and TRBJ2-5, with a tentative D call TRBD1 (7 bases). CDR3 length: 15 amino acids. V dropped 4 bases and J dropped 1 base, with 13 bases sitting between them. The V gene's germline CDR1 is SNHLY and CDR2 FYNNEI. The CDR3 loop reads CASSVAGGTQETQYF. The CDR3 DNA reads as TGTGCCAGCAGTGTTGCAGGGGGGACCCAAGAGACCCAGTACTTC.

This clonotype was detected many times. This chain connects TRBV5-1 to TRBJ2-4; D is unresolved. Germline loops: CDR1 SGHRS, CDR2 YFSETQ. This CDR3 is built from 16 residues. The V and J ends lost 0 bases and 3 bases respectively, with 13 bases between them. CDR3 bases: TGCGCCAGCAGCTTGGTTTCCACGACAAACAAAAACATTCAGTACTTC. Protein: CASSLVSTTNKNIQYF.

This clonotype was counted at least ten times. The chain carries TRBV27 and TRBJ1-6; D uncertain. This CDR3 spans 16 amino acids. Germline V gene data show CDR1 as MNHEY and CDR2 as SMNVEV (reference sequence). V lost 4 bases, J lost 15 bases, and 25 bases lay in between. For the CDR3, the DNA is TGTGCCAGCAGTTCGGCGGACTTCTTATCTTTTCGGAACCTCCACTTT. This sequence encodes CASSSADFLSFRNLHF.

On this clonotype itself: Given a much more abundant clone one base away, this may be a read error. V gene TRBV28 combines with J gene TRBJ2-7; D remains unclear. Germline-derived CDR1 and CDR2 are MDHEN and SYDVKM. Trimming stripped 6 bases from V and 3 bases from J, with 21 bases between. The CDR3 length is 16 residues. The DNA of the CDR3 is TGTGCCAGCAGGTTACTCTTGCTAAGCCAAGACTACGAGCAGTACTTC. The encoded protein is CASRLLLLSQDYEQYF.

This clonotype was counted many times. The chain uses TRBV6-4 and TRBJ2-3; 8 bases line up with TRBD2. This CDR3 contains 17 residues. The V segment lost 3 bases and the J segment 2 bases; nucleotides outside the gene matches: 10. CDR1 and CDR2 from the germline V gene are MRHNA and SNTAGT. In nucleotides, the CDR3 is TGTGCCAGCAGTGAAGGATTGACTAGCGATGACACAGATACGCAGTATTTT. Translating gives CASSEGLTSDDTDTQYF.

This clonotype has ten or more counts. The chain employs TRBV7-9 and TRBJ2-1; maybe TRBD2 (5 bases). CDR3 size: 17 residues. The germline CDR1 and CDR2 sequences are SEHNR and FQNEAQ (reference sequence). Trimming took 4 bases from V and 0 from J, leaving 16 bases between them. The CDR3 DNA reads TGTGCCAGCAGCTCCCCCCTTTTCGGAGGCTCCTACAATGAGCAGTTCTTC. It yields the protein CASSSPLFGGSYNEQFF.

This clonotype has only one observation. The chain couples TRBV5-6 to TRBJ1-6, with TRBD1 matching 9 bases. From germline, CDR1 is SGHDT and CDR2 YYEEEE. The length of the CDR3 is 19 residues. The junction had 8 bases not matched to a gene; V was cut back by 1 base and J by 0 bases. CDR3 protein: CASSLMTGGTSSYNSPLHF. CDR3 bases: TGTGCCAGCAGCTTGATGACAGGGGGTACGAGCTCCTATAATTCACCCCTCCACTTT.

This clonotype was recorded many times. The chain uses TRBV4-2 and TRBJ2-7; D possibly corresponds to TRBD1 (6 bases). The CDR3 runs to 14 residues. CDR1 is LGHNA and CDR2 is YNFKEQ in the germline V gene. Deletions cut 4 bases from V and 5 bases from J, with 15 bases between. This CDR3 is CASSLEARGHEQYF. CDR3 DNA sequence: TGTGCCAGCAGCCTAGAGGCCAGGGGACACGAGCAGTACTTC.

The chain employs TRBV20-1 and TRBJ1-5; D is undetermined. V lost 2 bases and J 0 bases, leaving 20 bases between the germline ends. CDR3 length equals 18 residues. CDR1 is DFQATT and CDR2 is SNEGSKA in the germline V gene (reference sequence). The CDR3 DNA is TGCAGTGCTAGATCCCAGGAGAACCCTCTTTATAGCAATCAGCCCCAGCATTTT. Translation: CSARSQENPLYSNQPQHF.

The table lists this clonotype with many counts. V gene TRBV12-3 or TRBV12-4 combines with J gene TRBJ2-7; 13 nucleotides line up with TRBD2. The CDR3 has 17 residues. Losses at the gene ends were 1 base for V and 0 bases for J; bases not matched to a gene: 3. The CDR3 DNA is TGTGCCAGCAGTTTAGGGACTAGCGGGAGTGGCTCCTACGAGCAGTACTTC. Its translation is CASSLGTSGSGSYEQYF.

The sample holds a few counts of this clonotype. The chain uses TRBV28 and TRBJ1-4; TRBD1 aligns across 10 bases. V lost 2 bases, J lost 10 bases, and 7 bases stayed unmatched. Germline CDR1 MDHEN, CDR2 SYDVKM. This CDR3 has 15 amino acids. This CDR3 is CASSLAGTGDGKLFF. The CDR3 nucleotides are TGTGCCAGCAGTTTAGCCGGGACAGGGGATGGAAAACTGTTTTTT.

This clonotype was observed a handful of times. This CDR3 reads CASSLVAGGHYNEQFF. The CDR3 DNA follows: TGCGCCAGCAGCTTGGTAGCGGGAGGGCACTACAATGAGCAGTTCTTC. The chain is built from TRBV5-1 and TRBJ2-1; 11 positions match TRBD2. With 0 bases clipped from V and 3 bases from J, the junction kept 2 bases outside the gene matches. CDR3 length: 16 residues. Germline V CDR1 and CDR2: SGHRS, YFSETQ.

This clonotype was seen ten or more times. The chain links TRBV29-1 to TRBJ1-2; D might be TRBD1 (6 bases). The germline V gene encodes CDR1 SQVTM and CDR2 ANQGSEA. V lost 8 bases, J lost 2 bases, and 15 bases lay in between. The CDR3 runs to 13 residues. The CDR3 reads CSTGQNTNYGYTF. CDR3 sequence (DNA): TGCAGCACCGGACAGAATACCAACTATGGCTACACCTTC.

This clonotype was seen repeatedly, ten times or more. The V call is TRBV13, the J call TRBJ2-7; D unclear. The germline V gene encodes CDR1 PRHDT and CDR2 FYEKMQ (reference sequence). Trimming cost V 7 bases and J 4 bases, with 17 bases left between them. This CDR3 has 14 residues. The CDR3 reads CASTLRGRFYEQYF. The DNA for the CDR3 is TGTGCCAGCACCCTACGAGGCAGATTTTACGAGCAGTACTTC.